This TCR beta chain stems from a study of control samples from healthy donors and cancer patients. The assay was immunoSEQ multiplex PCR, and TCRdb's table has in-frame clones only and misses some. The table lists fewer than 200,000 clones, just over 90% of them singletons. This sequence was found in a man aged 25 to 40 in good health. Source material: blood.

The CDR3 DNA reads TGCGCCAGCAGCTTCCAAGAGACCCAGTACTTC. Its translation is CASSFQETQYF. This rearrangement joins TRBV5-1 to TRBJ2-5; D not resolved. Germline V gene sequence: CDR1 SGHRS, CDR2 YFSETQ. The CDR3 totals 11 residues. Trimming removed 2 bases from V and 1 base from J, with 0 bases in between.